The entry that follows covers one T cell receptor (beta chain) sequence. This sample is drawn from a study of T cell responses to AZD1222 COVID-19 vaccine. The protocol was immunoSEQ multiplex PCR, while the TCRdb copy is restricted to in-frame clones and leaves out a portion. The table lists roughly 100,000 clones, nearly 90% of them singletons. Trimming removed 1 base at V and 13 bases at J, with 11 bases between. The V gene's germline CDR1 is SGHTA and CDR2 FQGTGA. The CDR3 totals 13 residues. The sequencing used peripheral blood, collected 28 days after the second AZD1222 dose. This rearrangement joins TRBV7-3 to TRBJ1-6, with D possibly TRBD1 on 6 matching bases. The receptor was derived from an adult who received the AZD1222 COVID-19 vaccine. The CDR3: CASSLKTGLPLHF. CDR3 in DNA: TGTGCCAGCAGCTTAAAGACAGGTTTGCCCCTCCACTTT.